Sequencing of this TCR beta chain was carried out in a study of response to subunit inactivated influenza vaccine. The CDR3 length is 16 residues. Germline CDR1 LGHNA, CDR2 YSLEER. The V and J ends lost 2 bases and 2 bases respectively, with 14 bases between them. TCRdb fed the RT-PCR reads into MiXCR, producing one record per CDR3 protein. The sample records about 800,000 distinct CDR3 sequences, around 20% being singletons. Regarding the study as a whole: Each seasonal influenza vaccination, the authors suggested, recruits few new T cells.

The sample holds a few counts of this clonotype. Its antigen is not identified. The gene calls are TRBV4-3 and TRBJ2-3; D call uncertain. The TCR comes from a man between 45 and 60 years old who received an inactivated influenza vaccine. The sample in question was PBMCs from blood, obtained less than 6 days after vaccination. The CDR3 loop reads CASSQTWAIYTDTQYF. The CDR3 bases are TGCGCCAGCAGCCAAACCTGGGCGATCTACACAGATACGCAGTATTTT.